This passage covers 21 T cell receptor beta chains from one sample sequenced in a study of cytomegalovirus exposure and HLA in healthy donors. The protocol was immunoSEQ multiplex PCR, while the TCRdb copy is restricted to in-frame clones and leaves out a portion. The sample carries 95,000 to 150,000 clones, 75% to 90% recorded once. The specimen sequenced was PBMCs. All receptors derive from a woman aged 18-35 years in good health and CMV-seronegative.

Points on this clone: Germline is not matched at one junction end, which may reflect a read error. The chain's CDR3 is CASSLTRLAGVHRLF. Here the CDR3 DNA reads TGTGCCAGCAGCTTAACGAGACTAGCGGGGGTTCACAGGCTCTTC. The chain combines TRBV7-2 with TRBJ2-1; 12 bases line up with TRBD2. This CDR3 comprises 15 residues. The V gene's germline CDR1 is SGHTA and CDR2 FQGNSA.

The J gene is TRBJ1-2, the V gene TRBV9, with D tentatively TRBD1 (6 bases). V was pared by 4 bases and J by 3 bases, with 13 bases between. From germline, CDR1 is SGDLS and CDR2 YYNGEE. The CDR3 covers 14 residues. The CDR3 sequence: CASSPPGADYGYTF. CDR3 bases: TGTGCCAGCAGCCCCCCAGGGGCAGACTATGGCTACACCTTC.

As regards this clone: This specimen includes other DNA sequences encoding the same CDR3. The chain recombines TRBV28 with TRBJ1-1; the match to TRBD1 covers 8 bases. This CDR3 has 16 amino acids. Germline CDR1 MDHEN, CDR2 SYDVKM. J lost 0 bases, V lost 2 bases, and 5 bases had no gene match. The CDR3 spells CASSLVTGGLNTEAFF. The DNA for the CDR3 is TGTGCCAGCAGTTTAGTAACAGGGGGATTGAACACTGAAGCTTTCTTT.

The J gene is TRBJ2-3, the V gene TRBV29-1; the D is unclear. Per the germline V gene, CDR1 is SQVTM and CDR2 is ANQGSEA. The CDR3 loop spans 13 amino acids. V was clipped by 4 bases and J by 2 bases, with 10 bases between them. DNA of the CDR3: TGCAGCGTTGGCGCGTTTACCACAGATACGCAGTATTTT. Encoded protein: CSVGAFTTDTQYF.

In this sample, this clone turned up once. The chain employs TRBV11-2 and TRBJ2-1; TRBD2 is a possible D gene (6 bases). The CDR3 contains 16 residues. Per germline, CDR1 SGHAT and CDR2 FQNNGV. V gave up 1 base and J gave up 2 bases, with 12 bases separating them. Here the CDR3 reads CASSLVVGGAYNEQFF. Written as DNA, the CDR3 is TGTGCCAGCAGCTTAGTTGTGGGGGGAGCCTACAATGAGCAGTTCTTC.

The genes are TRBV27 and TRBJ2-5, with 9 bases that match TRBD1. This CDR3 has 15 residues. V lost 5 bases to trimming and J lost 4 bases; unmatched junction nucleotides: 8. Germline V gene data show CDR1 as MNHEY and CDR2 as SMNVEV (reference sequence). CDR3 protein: CASSPLQGAVETQYF. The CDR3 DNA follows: TGTGCCAGCAGTCCTCTACAGGGGGCGGTAGAGACCCAGTACTTC.

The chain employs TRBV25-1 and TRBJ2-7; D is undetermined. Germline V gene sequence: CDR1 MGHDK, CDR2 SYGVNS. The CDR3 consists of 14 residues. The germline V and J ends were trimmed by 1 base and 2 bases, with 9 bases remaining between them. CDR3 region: CASSELRDTYEQYF. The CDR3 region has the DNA TGTGCCAGCAGTGAATTGAGAGACACCTACGAGCAGTACTTC.

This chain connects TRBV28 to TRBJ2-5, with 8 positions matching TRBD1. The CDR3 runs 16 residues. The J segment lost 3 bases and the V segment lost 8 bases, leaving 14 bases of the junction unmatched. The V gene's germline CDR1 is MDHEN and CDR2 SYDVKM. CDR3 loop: CASEQGVTNGEETQYF. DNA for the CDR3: TGTGCCAGCGAACAGGGGGTGACAAATGGGGAAGAGACCCAGTACTTC.

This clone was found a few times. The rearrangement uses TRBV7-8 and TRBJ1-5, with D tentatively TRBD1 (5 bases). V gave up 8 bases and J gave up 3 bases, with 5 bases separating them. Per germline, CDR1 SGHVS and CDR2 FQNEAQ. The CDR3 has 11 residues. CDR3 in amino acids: CASGANQPQHF. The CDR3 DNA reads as TGTGCCAGCGGGGCCAATCAGCCCCAGCATTTT.

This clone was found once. The DNA of the CDR3 is TGTGCCACGGGGACAGGGGTACACACAGATACGCAGTATTTT. It encodes CATGTGVHTDTQYF. The rearrangement links TRBV19 to TRBJ2-3, with 10 bases aligning to TRBD1. This CDR3 region has 14 residues. Unmatched junction bases numbered 6, after V lost 10 bases and J lost 2 bases. CDR1 and CDR2 from the germline V gene are LNHDA and SQIVND (reference sequence).

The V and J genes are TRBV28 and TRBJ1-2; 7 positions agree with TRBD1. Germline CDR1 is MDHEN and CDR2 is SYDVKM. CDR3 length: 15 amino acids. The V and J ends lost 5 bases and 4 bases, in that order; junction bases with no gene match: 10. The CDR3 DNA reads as TGTGCCAGCAGTCCCCAGGGGGTTTACTCCTATGGCTACACCTTC. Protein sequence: CASSPQGVYSYGYTF.

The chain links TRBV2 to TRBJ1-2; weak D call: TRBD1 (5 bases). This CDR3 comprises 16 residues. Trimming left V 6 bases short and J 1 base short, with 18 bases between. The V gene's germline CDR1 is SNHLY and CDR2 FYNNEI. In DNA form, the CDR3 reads TGTGCCAGCAGCGCCGGGACTCTCGGGGGTAACTATGGCTACACCTTC. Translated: CASSAGTLGGNYGYTF. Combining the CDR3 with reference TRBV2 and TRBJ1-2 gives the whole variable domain EPEVTQTPSHQVTQMGQEVILRCVPISNHLYFYWYRQILGQKVEFLVSFYNNEISEKSEIFDDQFSVERPDGSNFTLKIRSTKLEDSAMYFCASSAGTLGGNYGYTFGSGTRLTVV.

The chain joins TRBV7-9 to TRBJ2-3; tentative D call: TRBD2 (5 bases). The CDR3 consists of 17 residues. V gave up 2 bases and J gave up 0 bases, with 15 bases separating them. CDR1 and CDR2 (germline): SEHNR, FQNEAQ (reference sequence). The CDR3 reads CASSLHSGGRSTDTQYF. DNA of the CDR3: TGTGCCAGCAGCTTACATTCGGGCGGGCGGAGCACAGATACGCAGTATTTT. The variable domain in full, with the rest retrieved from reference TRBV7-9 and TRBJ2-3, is DTGVSQNPRHKITKRGQNVTFRCDPISEHNRLYWYRQTLGQGPEFLTYFQNEAQLEKSRLLSDRFSAERPKGSFSTLEIQRTEQGDSAMYLCASSLHSGGRSTDTQYFGPGTRLTVL.

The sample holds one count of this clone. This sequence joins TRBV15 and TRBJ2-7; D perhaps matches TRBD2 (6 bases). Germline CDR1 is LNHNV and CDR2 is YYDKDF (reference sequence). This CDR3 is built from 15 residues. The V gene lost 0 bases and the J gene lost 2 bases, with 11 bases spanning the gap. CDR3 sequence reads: CATSRELGGAYEQYF. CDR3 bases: TGTGCCACCAGCAGAGAGCTTGGCGGGGCCTACGAGCAGTACTTC.

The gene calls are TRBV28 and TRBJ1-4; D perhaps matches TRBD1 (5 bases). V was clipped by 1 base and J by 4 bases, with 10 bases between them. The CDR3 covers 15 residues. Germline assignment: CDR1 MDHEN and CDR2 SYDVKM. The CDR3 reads CASSLFQGSNEKLFF. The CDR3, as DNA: TGTGCCAGCAGTTTATTCCAGGGAAGTAATGAAAAACTGTTTTTT.

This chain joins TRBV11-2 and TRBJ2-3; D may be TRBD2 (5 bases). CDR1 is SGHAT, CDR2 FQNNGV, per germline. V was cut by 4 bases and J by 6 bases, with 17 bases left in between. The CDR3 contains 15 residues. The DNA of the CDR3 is TGTGCCAGCAGCTCGGGGTACGGGGAGTGGGATACGCAGTATTTT. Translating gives CASSSGYGEWDTQYF.

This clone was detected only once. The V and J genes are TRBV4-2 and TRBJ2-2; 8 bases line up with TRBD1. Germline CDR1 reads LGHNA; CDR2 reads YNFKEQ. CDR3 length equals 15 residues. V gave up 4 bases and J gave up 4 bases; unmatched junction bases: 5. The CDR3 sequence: CASSLGQGSTGELFF. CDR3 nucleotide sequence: TGTGCCAGCAGCCTAGGACAGGGTAGCACCGGGGAGCTGTTTTTT.

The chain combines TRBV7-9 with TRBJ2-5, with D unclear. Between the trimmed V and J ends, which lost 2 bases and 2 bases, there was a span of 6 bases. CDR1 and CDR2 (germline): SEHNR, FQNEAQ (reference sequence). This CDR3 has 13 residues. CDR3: CASSLSSQETQYF. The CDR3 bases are TGTGCCAGCAGCTTATCCAGTCAAGAGACCCAGTACTTC.

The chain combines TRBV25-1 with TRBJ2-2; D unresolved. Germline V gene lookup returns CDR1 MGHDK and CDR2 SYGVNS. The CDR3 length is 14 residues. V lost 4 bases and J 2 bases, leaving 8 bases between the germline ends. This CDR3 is CASSVKINTGELFF. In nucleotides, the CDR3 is TGTGCCAGCAGTGTTAAAATTAACACCGGGGAGCTGTTTTTT.

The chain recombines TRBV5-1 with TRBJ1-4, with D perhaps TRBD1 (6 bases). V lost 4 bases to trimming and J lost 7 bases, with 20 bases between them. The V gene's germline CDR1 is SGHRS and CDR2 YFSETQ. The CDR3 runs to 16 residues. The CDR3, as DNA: TGCGCCAGCAGCAGAACCGGTAGGACAGCAATTGAAAAACTGTTTTTT. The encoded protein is CASSRTGRTAIEKLFF. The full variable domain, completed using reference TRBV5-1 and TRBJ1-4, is KAGVTQTPRYLIKTRGQQVTLSCSPISGHRSVSWYQQTPGQGLQFLFEYFSETQRNKGNFPGRFSGRQFSNSRSEMNVSTLELGDSALYLCASSRTGRTAIEKLFFGSGTQLSVL.

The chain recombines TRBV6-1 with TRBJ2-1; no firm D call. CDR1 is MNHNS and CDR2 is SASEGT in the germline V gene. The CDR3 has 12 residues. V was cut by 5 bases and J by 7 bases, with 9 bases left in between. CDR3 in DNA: TGTGCCAGCAGTACGACGGGTAATGAGCAGTTCTTC. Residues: CASSTTGNEQFF.